Below, 8 T cell receptor beta chains from the same sample are listed, as sequenced in a study of blood T cell repertoires in COVID-19. Sequencing was performed with immunoSEQ multiplex PCR; in TCRdb, only in-frame clones are kept and a portion is missing. The sample holds tens of thousands of clones; more than 75% are singletons and the top ten take roughly 44%. Source material: peripheral blood. These receptor sequences come from a human donor in a cohort sampled during active COVID-19.

This chain connects TRBV2 to TRBJ2-4; 12 bases line up with TRBD2. The germline CDR1 and CDR2 sequences are SNHLY and FYNNEI. The CDR3 is made up of 13 amino acids. With 8 bases clipped from V and 14 bases from J, the junction kept 10 bases outside the gene matches. For the CDR3, the DNA is TGTGCCAGCTGTCGGACTAGCGGGACTGACGAGTACTTC. Encoded protein: CASCRTSGTDEYF.

The V and J genes are TRBV6-2 or TRBV6-3 and TRBJ2-3; 9 positions match TRBD1. The CDR3 covers 16 residues. Germline loops: CDR1 MNHEY, CDR2 SVGEGT. V lost 0 bases, J lost 2 bases, and 3 bases stayed unmatched. CDR3 DNA: TGTGCCAGCAGTTACTCGGACAGGGGAAACACAGATACGCAGTATTTT. Its protein is CASSYSDRGNTDTQYF.

This clone was picked up one time. This sequence joins TRBV6-5 and TRBJ1-6; 10 nucleotides agree with TRBD1. The CDR3 is 14 amino acids. The V gene end was trimmed by 7 bases and the J gene end by 11 bases; junction bases not matched to a gene: 8. CDR1 MNHEY and CDR2 SVGAGI come from the germline V gene. CDR3 DNA sequence: TGTGCCAGCAAAACCGGGACAGGGGCGGCACCCCTCCACTTT. Amino acids: CASKTGTGAAPLHF.

The table lists this clone with a few counts. The chain recombines TRBV7-2 with TRBJ2-7, with a possible D match to TRBD2 (5 bases). V gave up 1 base and J gave up 2 bases, with 12 bases separating them. The CDR3 is 15 residues long. Germline CDR1 reads SGHTA; CDR2 reads FQGNSA. In DNA, the CDR3 is TGTGCCAGCAGCTTAGGATCACCGGGAACCTACGAGCAGTACTTC. Protein sequence: CASSLGSPGTYEQYF. Using reference TRBV7-2 and TRBJ2-7 for the parts outside the CDR3, the full variable domain is GAGVSQSPSNKVTEKGKDVELRCDPISGHTALYWYRQSLGQGLEFLIYFQGNSAPDKSGLPSDRFSAERTGGSVSTLTIQRTQQEDSAVYLCASSLGSPGTYEQYFGPGTRLTVT.

The chain uses TRBV5-1 and TRBJ2-5, with 9 bases fitting TRBD2. This CDR3 comprises 17 residues. J lost 5 bases, V lost 3 bases, and 14 bases had no gene match. Per the germline V gene, CDR1 is SGHRS and CDR2 is YFSETQ. CDR3 protein: CASSSKVAGVLGETQYF. The DNA for the CDR3 is TGCGCCAGCAGCTCAAAAGTAGCGGGGGTCCTCGGGGAGACCCAGTACTTC.

The V call is TRBV6-1, the J call TRBJ2-7; tentatively, D is TRBD2 (7 bases). This CDR3 comprises 14 residues. Germline CDR1 and CDR2: MNHNS and SASEGT. V lost 2 bases and J lost 2, with 10 bases in between. CDR3 sequence: CASSESGGPYEQYF. CDR3 coding DNA: TGTGCCAGCAGTGAATCGGGGGGCCCCTACGAGCAGTACTTC.

The genes are TRBV9 and TRBJ2-7, with D tentatively TRBD1 (6 bases). CDR3 size: 16 residues. CDR1 is SGDLS and CDR2 is YYNGEE in the germline V gene. Trimming took off 3 bases at V and 2 bases at J, with 18 bases between the two ends. The CDR3 region has the DNA TGTGCCAGCAGCGGAGGACAGAAAGTCTTTCCCTACGAGCAGTACTTC. Its translation is CASSGGQKVFPYEQYF.

This clone was seen more than once but under ten times. The rearrangement joins TRBV7-3 to TRBJ2-1; 7 nucleotides match TRBD1. The J segment lost 1 base and the V segment lost 5 bases, leaving 5 bases of the junction unmatched. The CDR3 spans 15 residues. The V gene's germline CDR1 is SGHTA and CDR2 FQGTGA. DNA for the CDR3: TGTGCCAGCAGCCCCGGACAGGAGTCCTACAATGAGCAGTTCTTC. This encodes CASSPGQESYNEQFF.